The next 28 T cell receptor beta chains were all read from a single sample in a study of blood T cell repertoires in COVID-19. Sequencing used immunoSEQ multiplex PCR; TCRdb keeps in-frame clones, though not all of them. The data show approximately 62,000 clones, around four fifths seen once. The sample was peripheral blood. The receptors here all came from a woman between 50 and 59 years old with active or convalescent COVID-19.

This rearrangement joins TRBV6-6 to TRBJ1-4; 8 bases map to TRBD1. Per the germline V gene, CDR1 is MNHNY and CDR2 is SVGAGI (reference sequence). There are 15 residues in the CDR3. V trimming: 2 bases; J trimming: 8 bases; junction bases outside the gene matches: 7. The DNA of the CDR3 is TGTGCCAGCAGTTACCGAGGACAGGGCGGGGAAAAACTGTTTTTT. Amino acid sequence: CASSYRGQGGEKLFF.

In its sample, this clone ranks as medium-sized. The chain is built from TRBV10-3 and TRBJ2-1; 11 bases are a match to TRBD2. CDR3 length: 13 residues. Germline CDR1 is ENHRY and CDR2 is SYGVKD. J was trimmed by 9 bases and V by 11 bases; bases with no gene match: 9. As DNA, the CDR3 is TGTGCCGGTAGCGGGAGGGCCTCGGTTGAGCAGTTCTTC. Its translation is CAGSGRASVEQFF.

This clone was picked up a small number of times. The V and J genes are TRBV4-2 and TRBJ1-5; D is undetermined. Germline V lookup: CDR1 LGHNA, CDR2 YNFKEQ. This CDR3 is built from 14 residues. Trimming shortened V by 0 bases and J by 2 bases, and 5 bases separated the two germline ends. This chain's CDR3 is CASSQDLGNQPQHF. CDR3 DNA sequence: TGTGCCAGCAGCCAAGATCTAGGCAATCAGCCCCAGCATTTT.

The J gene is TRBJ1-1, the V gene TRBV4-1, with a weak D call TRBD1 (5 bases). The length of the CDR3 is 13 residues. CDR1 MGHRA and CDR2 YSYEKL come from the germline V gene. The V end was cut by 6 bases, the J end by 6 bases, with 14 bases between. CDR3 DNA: TGCGCCAGCAGTTCGGGGGGGAGAGCTGAAGCTTTCTTT. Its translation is CASSSGGRAEAFF.

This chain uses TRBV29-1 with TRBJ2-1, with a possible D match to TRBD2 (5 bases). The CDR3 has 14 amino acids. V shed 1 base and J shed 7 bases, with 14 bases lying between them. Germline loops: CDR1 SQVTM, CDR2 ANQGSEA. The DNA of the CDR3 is TGCAGCGTTGAAGGAGGGAGACTGAGGAATGAGCAGTTCTTC. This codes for CSVEGGRLRNEQFF.

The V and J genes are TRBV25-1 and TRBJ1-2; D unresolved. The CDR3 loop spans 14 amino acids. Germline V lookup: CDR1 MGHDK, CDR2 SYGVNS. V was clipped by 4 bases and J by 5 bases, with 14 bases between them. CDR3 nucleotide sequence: TGTGCCAGCAGTGCCCCAGGCAGCTTATATGGCTACACCTTC. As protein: CASSAPGSLYGYTF.

The CDR3, as DNA: TGCAGCGTTGTGATAACAGGGTCGAGCAATCAGCCCCAGCATTTT. Protein sequence: CSVVITGSSNQPQHF. The chain carries TRBV29-1 and TRBJ1-5, with a tentative D call TRBD1 (6 bases). The length of the CDR3 is 15 residues. CDR1 and CDR2 from the germline V gene are SQVTM and ANQGSEA. V was trimmed by 4 bases and J by 1 base, leaving 14 bases between them.

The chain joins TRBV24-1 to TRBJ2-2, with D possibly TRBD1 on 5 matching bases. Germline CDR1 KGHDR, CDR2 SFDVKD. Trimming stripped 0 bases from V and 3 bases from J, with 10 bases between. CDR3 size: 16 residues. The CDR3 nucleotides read TGTGCCACCAGTGATTTGCAAGGCAGGGACACCGGGGAGCTGTTTTTT. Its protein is CATSDLQGRDTGELFF.

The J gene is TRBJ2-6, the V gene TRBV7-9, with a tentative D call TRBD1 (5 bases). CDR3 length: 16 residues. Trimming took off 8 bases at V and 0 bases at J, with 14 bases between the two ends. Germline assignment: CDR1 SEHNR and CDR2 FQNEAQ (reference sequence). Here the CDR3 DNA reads TGTGCCAGCGGCAATTCTAGGGGCTCTGGGGCCAACGTCCTGACTTTC. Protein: CASGNSRGSGANVLTF.

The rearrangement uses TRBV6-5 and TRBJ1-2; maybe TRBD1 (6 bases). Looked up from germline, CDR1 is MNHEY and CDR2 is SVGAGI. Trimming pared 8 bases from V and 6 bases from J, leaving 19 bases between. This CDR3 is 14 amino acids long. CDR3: CASRPLDRNNGYTF. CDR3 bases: TGTGCCAGCCGGCCTTTGGACAGAAACAATGGCTACACCTTC.

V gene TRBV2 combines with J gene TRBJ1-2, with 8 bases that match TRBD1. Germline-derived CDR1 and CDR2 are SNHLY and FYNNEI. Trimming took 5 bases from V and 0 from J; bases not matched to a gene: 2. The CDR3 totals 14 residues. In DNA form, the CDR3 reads TGTGCCAGCAGTCGGACAGGGCCTAACTATGGCTACACCTTC. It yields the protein CASSRTGPNYGYTF.

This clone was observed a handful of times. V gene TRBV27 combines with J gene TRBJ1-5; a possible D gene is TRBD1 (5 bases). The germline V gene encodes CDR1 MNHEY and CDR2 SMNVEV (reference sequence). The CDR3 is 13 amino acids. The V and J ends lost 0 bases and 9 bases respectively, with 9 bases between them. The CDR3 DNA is TGTGCCAGCAGTTTATCGGCCGGGGGGCCCCAGCATTTT. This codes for CASSLSAGGPQHF.

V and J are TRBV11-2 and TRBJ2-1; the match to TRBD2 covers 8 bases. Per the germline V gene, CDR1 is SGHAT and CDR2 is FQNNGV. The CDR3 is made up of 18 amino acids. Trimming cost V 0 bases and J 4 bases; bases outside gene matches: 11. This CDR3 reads CASSLDPRPSGSYNEQFF. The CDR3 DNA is TGTGCCAGCAGCTTAGATCCTAGGCCTAGCGGGTCGTACAATGAGCAGTTCTTC.

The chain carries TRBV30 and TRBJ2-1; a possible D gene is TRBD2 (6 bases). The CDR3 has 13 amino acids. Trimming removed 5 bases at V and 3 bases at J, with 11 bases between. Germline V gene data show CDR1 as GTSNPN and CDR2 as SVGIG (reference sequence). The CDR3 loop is CAWQAGIYNEQFF. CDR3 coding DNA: TGTGCCTGGCAAGCGGGCATCTACAATGAGCAGTTCTTC.

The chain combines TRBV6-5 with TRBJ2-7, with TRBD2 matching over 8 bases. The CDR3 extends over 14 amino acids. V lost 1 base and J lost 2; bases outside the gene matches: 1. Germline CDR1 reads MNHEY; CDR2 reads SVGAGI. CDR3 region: CASSYLAGTYEQYF. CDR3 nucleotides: TGTGCCAGCAGTTACTTAGCGGGAACCTACGAGCAGTACTTC.

This CDR3 is CSASTSFQDEQFF. Here the CDR3 DNA reads TGCAGTGCTAGTACTAGCTTCCAGGATGAGCAGTTCTTC. This chain uses TRBV20-1 with TRBJ2-1, with D possibly TRBD2 on 6 matching bases. This CDR3 has 13 residues. The V gene's germline CDR1 is DFQATT and CDR2 SNEGSKA (reference sequence). V was cut by 3 bases and J by 8 bases, with 14 bases left in between.

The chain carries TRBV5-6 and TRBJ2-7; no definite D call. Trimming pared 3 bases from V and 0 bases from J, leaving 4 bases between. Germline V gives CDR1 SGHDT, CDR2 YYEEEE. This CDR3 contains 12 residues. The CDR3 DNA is TGTGCCAGCAGCTCATTCTCCTACGAGCAGTACTTC. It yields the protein CASSSFSYEQYF.

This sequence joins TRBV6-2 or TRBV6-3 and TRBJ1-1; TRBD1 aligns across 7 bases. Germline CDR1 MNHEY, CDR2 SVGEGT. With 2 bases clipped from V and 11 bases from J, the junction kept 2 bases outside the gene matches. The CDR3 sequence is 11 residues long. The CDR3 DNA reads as TGTGCCAGCAGTTACCCGGACAGGGCTTTCTTT. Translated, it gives CASSYPDRAFF.

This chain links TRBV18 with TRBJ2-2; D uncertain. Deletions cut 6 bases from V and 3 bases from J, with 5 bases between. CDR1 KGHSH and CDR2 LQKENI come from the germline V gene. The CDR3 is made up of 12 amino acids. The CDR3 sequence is CASSRDTGELFF. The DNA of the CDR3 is TGTGCCAGCTCTCGGGACACCGGGGAGCTGTTTTTT.

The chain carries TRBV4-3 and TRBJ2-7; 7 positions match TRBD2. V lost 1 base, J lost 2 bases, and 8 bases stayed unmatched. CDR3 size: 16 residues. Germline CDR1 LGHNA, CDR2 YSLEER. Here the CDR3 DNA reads TGCGCCAGCAGCCAAGGGACGGTTGGGGGGGCCTACGAGCAGTACTTC. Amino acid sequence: CASSQGTVGGAYEQYF.

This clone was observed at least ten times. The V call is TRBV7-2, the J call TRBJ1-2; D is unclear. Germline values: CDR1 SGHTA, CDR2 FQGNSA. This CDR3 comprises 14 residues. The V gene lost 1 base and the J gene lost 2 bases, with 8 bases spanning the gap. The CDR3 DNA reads TGTGCCAGCAGCTTAGGAACTAGCAACTATGGCTACACCTTC. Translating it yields CASSLGTSNYGYTF.

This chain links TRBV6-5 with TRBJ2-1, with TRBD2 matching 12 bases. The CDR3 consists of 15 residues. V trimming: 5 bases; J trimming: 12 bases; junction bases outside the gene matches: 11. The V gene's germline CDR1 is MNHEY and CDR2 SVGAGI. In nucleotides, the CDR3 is TGTGCCAGCAGTCCGACTAGCGGGAGCCCCAGAGGGCAGTTCTTC. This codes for CASSPTSGSPRGQFF.

In DNA, the CDR3 is TGCGCCAGCAGCTTGATGGACAGGGCCGGCGCCTGGCGCACCGGGGAGCTGTTTTTT. It specifies CASSLMDRAGAWRTGELFF. This chain links TRBV5-1 with TRBJ2-2; TRBD1 matches 8 bases. Germline V lookup: CDR1 SGHRS, CDR2 YFSETQ. The CDR3 runs to 19 residues. Germline trimming cut 1 base from V and 4 bases from J; bases unmatched to any gene: 15.

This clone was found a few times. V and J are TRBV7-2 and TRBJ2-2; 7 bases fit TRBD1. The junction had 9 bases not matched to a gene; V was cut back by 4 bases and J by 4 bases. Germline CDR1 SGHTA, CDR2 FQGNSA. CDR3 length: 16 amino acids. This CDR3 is CASSSSPGGSTGELFF. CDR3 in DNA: TGTGCCAGCAGCTCCTCACCAGGGGGAAGCACCGGGGAGCTGTTTTTT.

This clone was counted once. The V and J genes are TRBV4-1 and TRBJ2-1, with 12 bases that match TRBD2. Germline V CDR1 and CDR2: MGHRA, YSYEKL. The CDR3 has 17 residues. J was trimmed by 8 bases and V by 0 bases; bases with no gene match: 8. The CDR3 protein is CASSQDQTSGRSDEQFF. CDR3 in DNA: TGCGCCAGCAGCCAAGATCAAACTAGCGGGAGGAGCGATGAGCAGTTCTTC.

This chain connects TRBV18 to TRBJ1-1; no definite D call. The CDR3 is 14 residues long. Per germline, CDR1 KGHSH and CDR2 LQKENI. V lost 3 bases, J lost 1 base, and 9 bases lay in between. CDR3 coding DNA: TGTGCCAGCTCACCGCAGGTGGCGAACACTGAAGCTTTCTTT. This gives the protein CASSPQVANTEAFF.

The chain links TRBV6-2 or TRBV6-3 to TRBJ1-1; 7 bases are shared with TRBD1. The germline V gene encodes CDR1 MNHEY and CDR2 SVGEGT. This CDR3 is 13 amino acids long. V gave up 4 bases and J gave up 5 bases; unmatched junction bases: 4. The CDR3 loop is CASSWQGETEAFF. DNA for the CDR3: TGTGCCAGCAGTTGGCAGGGGGAGACTGAAGCTTTCTTT.

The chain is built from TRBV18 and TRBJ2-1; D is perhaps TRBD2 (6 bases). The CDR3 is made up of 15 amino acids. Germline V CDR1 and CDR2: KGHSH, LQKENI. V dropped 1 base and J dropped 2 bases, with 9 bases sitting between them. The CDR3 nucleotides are TGTGCCAGCTCACCACTGCGGGAAGCCTACAATGAGCAGTTCTTC. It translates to CASSPLREAYNEQFF.